This T cell receptor (beta chain) came from a study of T and B cells in COVID-19 patients. Study in general: Blood was sampled from COVID-19 patients who were either actively infected or recovered. Active-infection patients were older, median roughly 67 years, than recovered patients, median approximately 35 years. Study-wide points: Exclusive to the recovered cohort were some 2,300 TCR clusters, some 30 of them with low generation probability. In COVID-19 patients, T cell receptor beta variable and joining gene use was reportedly strongly skewed.

In germline, CDR1 is SGHRS, CDR2 YFSETQ. Germline trimming cut 0 bases from V and 5 bases from J; bases unmatched to any gene: 4. This CDR3 is 14 amino acids long. From blood, roughly 220-550 ng of genomic DNA served as TRB template. Worth noting for this clonotype: Antigen: not known.

Multiplex PCR with BIOMED2 TRB-A/B primer pools amplified TRB rearrangements. One entry per CDR3 protein results from TCRdb running MiXCR on the multiplex PCR reads. The sample has roughly 15,000 distinct CDR3 sequences; approximately 30% are singletons. Input material: blood. The chain links TRBV5-1 to TRBJ2-5, with 7 positions matching TRBD1. The TCR was taken from a human donor who had recovered from COVID-19. CDR3 sequence reads: CASSLDRGLETQYF. CDR3 nucleotides: TGCGCCAGCAGCTTGGACAGGGGTTTGGAGACCCAGTACTTC.